These T cell receptor beta chains were read from a single sample in a study of tumor-infiltrating lymphocytes in primary liver carcinoma. From the multiplex PCR reads, TCRdb called clonotypes with MiXCR, one entry per CDR3 protein. This repertoire shows 100,000 to 120,000 distinct CDR3 sequences, around 83% found once; its top ten account for 15% to 20%. Source material: liver tumor tissue from sampling region 3. All receptors derive from a man between 40 and 49 years old with primary liver carcinoma and hepatitis B virus infection. CDR3s include the opening cysteine and the closing phenylalanine or tryptophan. A D gene is named only where the DNA matches it firmly. Expanded clones get a size class; other rows say once, few or many, or leave the size out.

d_gene | j_gene | v_gene | abundance | len | CDR3aa | CDR3nt
- | TRBJ2-3 | TRBV6-1 | - | 15 | CASSEIGNRNQPQYF | TGTGCCAGCAGTGAGATTGGGAACAGGAATCAGCCCCAGTATTTT
TRBD2 | TRBJ2-5 | TRBV6-1 | many | 16 | CASSPRTSGSIETQYF | TGTGCCAGCAGTCCCCGGACTAGCGGGAGTATAGAGACCCAGTACTTC
TRBD2 | TRBJ2-3 | TRBV11-2 | - | 19 | CANSLSPRLAGERTDTRYF | TGTGCCAACAGCCTATCGCCGAGACTAGCGGGAGAGAGGACAGATACGCGGTATTTT
- | TRBJ2-2 | TRBV4-3 | - | 12 | CASSQTWGELFF | TGCGCCAGCAGCCAAACCTGGGGGGAGCTGTTTTTT
- | TRBJ2-3 | TRBV5-5 | - | 17 | CASSPRDRGGKTDTQYF | TGTGCCAGCAGCCCCCGGGATAGGGGAGGAAAAACAGATACGCAGTATTTT
- | TRBJ1-4 | TRBV2 | few | 12 | CARRRDREKLFF | TGTGCCAGGAGGCGAGATCGGGAAAAACTGTTTTTT
TRBD2 | TRBJ2-5 | TRBV11-2 | - | 15 | CASSLEASGQETHYF | TGTGCCAGCAGCTTAGAGGCTAGCGGACAAGAGACCCATTATTTC
- | TRBJ2-7 | TRBV11-2 | - | 12 | CAGSPWDYEQYF | TGTGCCGGCAGTCCCTGGGACTACGAGCAGTACTTC
- | TRBJ2-7 | TRBV4-1 | - | 24 | CASSRIEGQGRPTETSGKMYEQYF | TGCGCCAGCAGCCGAATAGAGGGGCAGGGTCGCCCGACCGAGACTAGTGGGAAGATGTACGAGCAGTACTTC
- | TRBJ1-1 | TRBV12-3/TRBV12-4 | many | 13 | CASSLREDTEAFF | TGTGCCAGCAGTCTCAGGGAAGACACTGAAGCTTTCTTT
- | TRBJ2-7 | TRBV5-1 | - | 14 | CANSLGRGLHEQYF | TGCGCCAACAGTTTGGGACGGGGACTCCACGAGCAGTACTTC
TRBD2 | TRBJ2-1 | TRBV11-2 | few | 17 | CASSLGLVAGGPDEQFF | TGTGCCAGCAGCTTAGGTCTGGTAGCGGGAGGGCCGGATGAGCAGTTCTTC
- | TRBJ2-1 | TRBV12-3/TRBV12-4 | - | 14 | CASSLLSLDSEQLF | TGTGCCAGCAGTTTATTATCCCTGGACAGCGAGCAGCTCTTC
TRBD1 | TRBJ2-1 | TRBV11-3 | - | 14 | CASNWTGVLHEQFF | TGTGCCAGTAACTGGACAGGGGTTTTGCATGAGCAGTTCTTC
TRBD2 | TRBJ2-5 | TRBV12-3/TRBV12-4 | many | 13 | CASRRGDGETQYF | TGTGCCAGCAGGCGGGGGGACGGAGAGACCCAGTACTTC
- | TRBJ1-2 | TRBV20-1 | - | 14 | CSARGQARNYGHTF | TGCAGTGCTAGAGGACAGGCAAGAAACTATGGCCACACCTTC
- | TRBJ2-3 | TRBV6-6 | - | 15 | CASSLDLGDTDTQFF | TGTGCCAGCAGTCTCGACCTAGGGGACACAGATACGCAGTTTTTT
- | TRBJ2-2 | TRBV29-1 | - | 13 | CSVLREDTGEQFF | TGTAGCGTTCTCAGGGAGGACACCGGGGAGCAGTTTTTT
- | TRBJ1-6 | TRBV4-2 | - | 16 | CASSQEGSGGDSLLHF | TGTGCCAGCAGCCAAGAGGGATCAGGAGGAGATTCACTCCTCCACTTT
TRBD2 | TRBJ2-3 | TRBV29-1 | once | 15 | CSVSGTSERGDTHYF | TGCAGCGTTAGCGGGACTAGCGAGAGAGGGGATACGCACTATTTT
- | TRBJ2-1 | TRBV12-3/TRBV12-4 | - | 15 | CASSSRLVERGEQFF | TGTGCCAGCAGTTCGAGACTAGTGGAAAGGGGTGAGCAGTTCTTC
TRBD1 | TRBJ1-1 | TRBV5-6 | - | 15 | CASSPGGKLNTETFF | TGTGCCAGTAGCCCAGGGGGTAAATTGAACACTGAAACTTTCTTT
TRBD2 | TRBJ2-1 | TRBV7-9 | - | 15 | CASNHGGGSYNEQFF | TGTGCCAGCAACCACGGGGGGGGGTCCTACAATGAACAGTTCTTC
TRBD1 | TRBJ2-2 | TRBV7-9 | many | 15 | CASRPKQGASGELFF | TGTGCCAGCAGACCTAAACAGGGGGCAAGCGGGGAGCTGTTTTTT
TRBD1 | TRBJ1-2 | TRBV7-3 | - | 13 | CASGLSGGDGYTF | TGTGCCAGCGGCTTATCAGGGGGCGATGGTTACACCTTC
- | TRBJ2-1 | TRBV4-3 | - | 17 | CASSQDPQVGGLDDQFF | TGCGCCAGCAGCCAAGATCCCCAAGTGGGAGGTTTGGATGACCAGTTCTTC
- | TRBJ2-7 | TRBV6-5 | - | 14 | CASSLAPSGYEQYF | TGTGCCAGCAGTCTAGCGCCCTCAGGCTACGAGCAGTACTTC
- | TRBJ2-4 | TRBV4-2 | - | 15 | CASSQDQGAKDFQYF | TGTGCCAGCAGCCAAGACCAAGGAGCCAAAGACTTTCAGTACTTC
TRBD2 | TRBJ2-1 | TRBV10-3 | - | 15 | CAISEGLEPYNEQFF | TGTGCCATCAGCGAGGGACTAGAACCCTACAATGAGCAGTTCTTC
- | TRBJ2-7 | TRBV2 | - | 13 | CARKGSGRNEQYF | TGTGCCAGAAAGGGTAGCGGTAGGAATGAGCAGTACTTC
- | TRBJ2-1 | TRBV11-2 | - | 15 | CASSLESGGRYEQFF | TGTGCCAGCAGCTTAGAGTCCGGTGGGAGGTATGAGCAGTTCTTC
- | TRBJ2-7 | TRBV6-1 | - | 15 | CGSERLGTEGYEQYF | TGTGGCAGTGAAAGGTTGGGGACGGAGGGGTACGAGCAGTACTTT
TRBD1 | TRBJ2-5 | TRBV6-2/TRBV6-3 | - | 15 | CVNSYTDRGMETQYF | TGTGTCAACAGTTACACGGACAGGGGGATGGAGACCCAGTACTTC
- | TRBJ2-7 | TRBV28 | many | 14 | CASSPLADQRVEYF | TGTGCCAGCAGTCCCCTGGCGGACCAGAGAGTCGAGTACTTC
TRBD2 | TRBJ2-2 | TRBV10-3 | few | 16 | CAISGSSGRGAGELFF | TGTGCCATCAGTGGGAGTAGCGGGAGAGGGGCCGGGGAGCTGTTTTTT
TRBD2 | TRBJ2-3 | TRBV7-3 | - | 14 | CASSLAGGPDMQYF | TGTGCCAGCAGTTTAGCGGGAGGGCCAGATATGCAGTATTTT
- | TRBJ2-5 | TRBV30 | few | 13 | CAWGPSSRETQYF | TGTGCCTGGGGTCCGTCCAGCCGGGAGACCCAGTACTTC
TRBD2 | TRBJ2-3 | TRBV29-1 | few | 14 | CSVGASGGPDTQYF | TGCAGCGTGGGGGCCAGCGGGGGGCCAGATACACAGTATTTT
TRBD1 | TRBJ1-1 | TRBV19 | many | 16 | CASRTGQGVGGTEAFF | TGTGCCAGTAGGACGGGACAGGGGGTTGGAGGGACTGAAGCTTTCTTT
- | TRBJ2-1 | TRBV9 | - | 15 | CASMRGIGAHNEQLF | TGTGCCAGCATGAGGGGGATAGGGGCACACAATGAGCAGTTATTC
TRBD2 | TRBJ2-3 | TRBV12-3/TRBV12-4 | - | 15 | CVSSLAGGEGNTQYF | TGTGTCAGCAGTTTAGCGGGAGGGGAGGGGAATACGCAGTATTTT
TRBD2 | TRBJ2-5 | TRBV4-1 | medium-sized | 18 | CASSSSGGPASGQETQYF | TGCGCCAGCAGCTCTTCAGGAGGCCCCGCTAGCGGCCAAGAGACCCAGTACTTC
TRBD2 | TRBJ2-3 | TRBV9 | - | 12 | CASSILAGVEYF | TGTGCCAGCAGCATATTAGCGGGAGTTGAGTATTTT
- | TRBJ2-3 | TRBV11-1 | - | 14 | CTSSPGPSTDTQYF | TGTACGAGCAGTCCCGGGCCAAGCACGGATACGCAGTATTTT
- | TRBJ1-1 | TRBV4-1 | - | 15 | CAGSHPGRLSTEAFF | TGCGCCGGCAGCCACCCGGGCAGGTTGAGCACCGAAGCTTTCTTT
TRBD2 | TRBJ2-6 | TRBV19 | - | 17 | CASNSGGVLSGANVLTF | TGTGCCAGTAACTCCGGGGGGGTACTCTCTGGGGCCAACGTCCTGACTTTC
- | TRBJ2-5 | TRBV11-2 | - | 15 | CANSPRLASGLTQYF | TGTGCCAACAGCCCCCGGTTAGCCTCAGGGCTGACCCAGTACTTC
- | TRBJ2-7 | TRBV12-3/TRBV12-4 | - | 13 | CASSLGGTGEQYF | TGTGCCAGCAGTTTAGGGGGAACCGGGGAGCAGTACTTC
TRBD2 | TRBJ2-7 | TRBV6-1 | - | 15 | CVNSEGTSGLYGQYF | TGTGTCAACAGTGAGGGGACTAGCGGTCTCTACGGGCAGTACTTC
- | TRBJ2-1 | TRBV6-5 | - | 15 | CASTYEGGAYNEQSF | TGTGCCAGCACTTACGAGGGAGGAGCCTACAATGAGCAGTCCTTC